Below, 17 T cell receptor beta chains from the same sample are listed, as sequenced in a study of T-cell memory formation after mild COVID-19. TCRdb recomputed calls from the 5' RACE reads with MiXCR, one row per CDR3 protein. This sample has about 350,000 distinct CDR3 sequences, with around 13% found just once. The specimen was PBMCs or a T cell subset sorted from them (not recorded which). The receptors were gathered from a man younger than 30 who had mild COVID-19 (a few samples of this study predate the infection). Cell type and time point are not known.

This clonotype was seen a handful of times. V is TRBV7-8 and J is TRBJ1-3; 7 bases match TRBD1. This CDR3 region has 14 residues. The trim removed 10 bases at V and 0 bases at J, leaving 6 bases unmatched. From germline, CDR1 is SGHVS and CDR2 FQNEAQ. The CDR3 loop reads CATTTGLSGNTIYF. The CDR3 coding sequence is TGTGCCACTACGACAGGGCTCTCTGGAAACACCATATATTTT. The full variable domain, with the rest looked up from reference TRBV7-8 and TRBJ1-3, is GAGVSQSPRYKVAKRGQDVALRCDPISGHVSLFWYQQALGQGPEFLTYFQNEAQLDKSGLPSDRFFAERPEGSVSTLKIQRTQQEDSAVYLCATTTGLSGNTIYFGEGSWLTVV.

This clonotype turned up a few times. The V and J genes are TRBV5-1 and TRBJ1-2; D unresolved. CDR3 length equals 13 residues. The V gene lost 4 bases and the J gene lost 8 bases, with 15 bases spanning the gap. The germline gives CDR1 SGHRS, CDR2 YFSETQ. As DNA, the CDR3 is TGCGCCAGCAGCCTCGACCCGGCGGGGGGCTACACCTTC. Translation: CASSLDPAGGYTF.

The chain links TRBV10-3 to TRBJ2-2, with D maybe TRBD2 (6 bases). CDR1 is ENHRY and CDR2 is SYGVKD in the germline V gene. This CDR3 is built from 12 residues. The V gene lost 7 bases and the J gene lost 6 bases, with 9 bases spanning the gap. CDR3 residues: CAIKTGAGELFF. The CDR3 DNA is TGTGCCATCAAGACGGGGGCCGGGGAGCTGTTTTTT.

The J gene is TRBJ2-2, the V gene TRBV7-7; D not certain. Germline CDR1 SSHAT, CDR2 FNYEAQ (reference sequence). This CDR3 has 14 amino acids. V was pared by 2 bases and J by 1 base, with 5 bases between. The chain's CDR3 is CASSLRVNTGELFF. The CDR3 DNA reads TGTGCCAGCAGCTTAAGGGTGAACACCGGGGAGCTGTTTTTT.

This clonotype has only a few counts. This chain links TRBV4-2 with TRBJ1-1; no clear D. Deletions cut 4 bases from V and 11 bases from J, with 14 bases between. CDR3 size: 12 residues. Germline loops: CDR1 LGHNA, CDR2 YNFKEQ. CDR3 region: CASSPSGFWAFF. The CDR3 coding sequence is TGTGCCAGCAGCCCGTCGGGGTTTTGGGCTTTCTTT.

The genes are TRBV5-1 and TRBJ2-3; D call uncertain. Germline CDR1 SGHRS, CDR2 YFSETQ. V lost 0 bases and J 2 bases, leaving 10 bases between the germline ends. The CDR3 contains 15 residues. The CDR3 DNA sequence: TGCGCCAGCAGCTTGGCTCCAAAATCCACAGATACGCAGTATTTT. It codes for CASSLAPKSTDTQYF.

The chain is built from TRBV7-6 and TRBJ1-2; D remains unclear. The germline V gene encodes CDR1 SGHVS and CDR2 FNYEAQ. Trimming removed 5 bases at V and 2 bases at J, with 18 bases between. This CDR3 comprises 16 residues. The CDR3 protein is CASSPEGSGENYGYTF. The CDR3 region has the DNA TGTGCCAGCAGCCCCGAAGGGTCAGGAGAAAACTATGGCTACACCTTC.

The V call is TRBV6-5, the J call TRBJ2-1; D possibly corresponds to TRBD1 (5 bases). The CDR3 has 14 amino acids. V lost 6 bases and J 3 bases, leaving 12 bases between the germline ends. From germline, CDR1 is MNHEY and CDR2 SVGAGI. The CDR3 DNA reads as TGTGCCAGCAGCCGCAGGGAATACTACAATGAGCAGTTCTTC. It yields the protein CASSRREYYNEQFF.

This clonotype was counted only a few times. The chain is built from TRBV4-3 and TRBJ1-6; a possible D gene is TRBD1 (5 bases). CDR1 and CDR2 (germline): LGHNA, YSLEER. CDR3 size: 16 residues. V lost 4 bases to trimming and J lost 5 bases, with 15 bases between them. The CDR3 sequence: CASSRNPGQDNSPLHF. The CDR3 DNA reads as TGCGCCAGCAGCCGAAATCCGGGGCAGGATAATTCACCCCTCCACTTT.

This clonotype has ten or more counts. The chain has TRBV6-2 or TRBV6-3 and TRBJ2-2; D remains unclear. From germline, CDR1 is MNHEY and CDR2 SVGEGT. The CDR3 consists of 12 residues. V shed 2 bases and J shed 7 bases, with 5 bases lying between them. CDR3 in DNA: TGTGCCAGCAGTTACGGGGTCGGGGAGCTGTTTTTT. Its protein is CASSYGVGELFF.

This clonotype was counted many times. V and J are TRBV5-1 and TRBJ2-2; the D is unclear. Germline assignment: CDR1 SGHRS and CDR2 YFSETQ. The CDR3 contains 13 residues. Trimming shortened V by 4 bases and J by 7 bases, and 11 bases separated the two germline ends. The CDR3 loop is CASSQVLGGELFF. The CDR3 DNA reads TGCGCCAGCAGCCAAGTCCTTGGCGGGGAGCTGTTTTTT.

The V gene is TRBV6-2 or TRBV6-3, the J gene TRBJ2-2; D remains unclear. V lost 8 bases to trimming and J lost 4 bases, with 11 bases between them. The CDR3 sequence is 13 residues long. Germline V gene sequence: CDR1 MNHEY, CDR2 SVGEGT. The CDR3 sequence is CASSKISTGELFF. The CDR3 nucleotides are TGTGCCAGCTCCAAGATTTCCACCGGGGAGCTGTTTTTT.

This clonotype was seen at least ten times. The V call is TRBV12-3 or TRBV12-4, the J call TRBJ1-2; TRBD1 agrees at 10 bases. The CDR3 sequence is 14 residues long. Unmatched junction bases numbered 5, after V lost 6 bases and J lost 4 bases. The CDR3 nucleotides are TGTGCCAGCAGCACGACAGGGGGCGGCTATGGCTACACCTTC. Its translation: CASSTTGGGYGYTF.

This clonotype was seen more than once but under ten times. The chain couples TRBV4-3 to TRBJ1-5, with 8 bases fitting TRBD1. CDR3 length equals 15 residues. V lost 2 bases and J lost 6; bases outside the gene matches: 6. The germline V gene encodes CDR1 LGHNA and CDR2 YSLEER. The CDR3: CASSQSTGGSQPQHF. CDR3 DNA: TGCGCCAGCAGCCAATCAACAGGGGGGAGTCAGCCCCAGCATTTT.

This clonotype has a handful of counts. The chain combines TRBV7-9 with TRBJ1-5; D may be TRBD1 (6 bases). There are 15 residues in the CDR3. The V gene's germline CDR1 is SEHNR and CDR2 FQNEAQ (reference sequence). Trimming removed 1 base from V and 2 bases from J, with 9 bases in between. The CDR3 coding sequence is TGTGCCAGCAGCTTAGGGACAGTTGGCAATCAGCCCCAGCATTTT. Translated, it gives CASSLGTVGNQPQHF. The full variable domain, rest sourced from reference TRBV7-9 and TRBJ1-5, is DTGVSQNPRHKITKRGQNVTFRCDPISEHNRLYWYRQTLGQGPEFLTYFQNEAQLEKSRLLSDRFSAERPKGSFSTLEIQRTEQGDSAMYLCASSLGTVGNQPQHFGDGTRLSIL.

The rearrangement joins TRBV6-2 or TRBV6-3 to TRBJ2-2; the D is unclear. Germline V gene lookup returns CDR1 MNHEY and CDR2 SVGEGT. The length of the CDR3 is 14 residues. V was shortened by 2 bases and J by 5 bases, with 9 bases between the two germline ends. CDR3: CASSYAGPTGELFF. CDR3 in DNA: TGTGCCAGCAGTTACGCCGGCCCTACCGGGGAGCTGTTTTTT.

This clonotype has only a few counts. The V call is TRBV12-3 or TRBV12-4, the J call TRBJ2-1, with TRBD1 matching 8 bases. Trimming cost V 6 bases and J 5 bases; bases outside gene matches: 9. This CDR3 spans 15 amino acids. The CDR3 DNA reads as TGTGCCAGCAGGGAGACAGGGGATAGGAACAATGAGCAGTTCTTC. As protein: CASRETGDRNNEQFF.